The sequence of this TCR beta chain was determined in a study of post-analysis software for immune sequencing data. Study-level results: Controls had lower frequencies than patients of roughly five TRBV segments, which included TRBV5-6, TRBV5-1 and TRBV20-1.

Presence of unique molecular identifiers characterized the TCR beta cDNA libraries. Using its own MiXCR run on the PCR reads, TCRdb lists one record per CDR3 protein. The repertoire includes approximately 160,000 distinct CDR3 sequences, 30% of them detected once, and approximately 1.4% sits in the top ten. The V and J ends lost 2 bases and 11 bases respectively, with 12 bases between them. The germline gives CDR1 LGHDT, CDR2 YNNKEL (reference sequence). The CDR3 totals 12 residues. A few counts support this clonotype. What it binds is unknown. The TCR was taken from a girl aged 10 to 17 with multiple sclerosis. This chain connects TRBV3-1 to TRBJ2-5; D unresolved. The sample comprised blood. CDR3 nucleotide sequence: TGTGCCAGCAGCCAATCCGTGAGAGAGCAGTACTTC. The encoded protein is CASSQSVREQYF.